The sequence of this T cell receptor beta chain was determined in a study of shared clonotypes between healthy human individuals. Study conclusions and caveats: The naive CD4 repertoires of a few donors were compared, and approximately 5.3% of clonotypes were shared. Generation probability values for non-shared clonotypes were lower than those for clonotypes shared by all four donors.

Clones were sequenced by immunoSEQ multiplex PCR, and TCRdb holds only the in-frame ones, with some missing. The repertoire includes about 2,500,000 clones, around nine tenths of them detected once, and 0.14% sits in the top ten. Turning to this clone: Its specificity is not known.

V was clipped by 6 bases and J by 2 bases, with 15 bases between them. The CDR3 totals 15 residues. Germline CDR1 reads SNHLY; CDR2 reads FYNNEI. The sample taken for sequencing was naive CD4+ T cells sorted from blood. The subset denotes: CD45RA+ positively selected. This sequence joins TRBV2 and TRBJ2-3; D is perhaps TRBD1 (6 bases). This TCR came from a man between 18 and 29 years old in good health. The DNA for the CDR3 is TGTGCCAGCAGCCCGACAGGTTCTTCCACAGATACGCAGTATTTT. This sequence encodes CASSPTGSSTDTQYF.